Below, one TCR beta chain is given with its context. The source of the sample is a study of T cell responses to AZD1222 COVID-19 vaccine. V was clipped by 3 bases and J by 2 bases; unmatched bases: 2. The CDR3 runs to 13 residues. Germline loops: CDR1 SGDLS, CDR2 YYNGEE. This table comes from immunoSEQ multiplex PCR, and its TCRdb copy is limited to in-frame clones, with some not included. The sample carries about 190,000 clones, 80% to 90% recorded once. The sequencing here drew on peripheral blood, taken on day 0 of AZD1222 vaccination. This TCR was recovered from an adult in good health. The J gene is TRBJ2-7, the V gene TRBV9, with 7 nucleotides matching TRBD2. In nucleotides, the CDR3 is TGTGCCAGCAGCGGGGAGGGAGCCTACGAGCAGTACTTC. Protein product: CASSGEGAYEQYF.